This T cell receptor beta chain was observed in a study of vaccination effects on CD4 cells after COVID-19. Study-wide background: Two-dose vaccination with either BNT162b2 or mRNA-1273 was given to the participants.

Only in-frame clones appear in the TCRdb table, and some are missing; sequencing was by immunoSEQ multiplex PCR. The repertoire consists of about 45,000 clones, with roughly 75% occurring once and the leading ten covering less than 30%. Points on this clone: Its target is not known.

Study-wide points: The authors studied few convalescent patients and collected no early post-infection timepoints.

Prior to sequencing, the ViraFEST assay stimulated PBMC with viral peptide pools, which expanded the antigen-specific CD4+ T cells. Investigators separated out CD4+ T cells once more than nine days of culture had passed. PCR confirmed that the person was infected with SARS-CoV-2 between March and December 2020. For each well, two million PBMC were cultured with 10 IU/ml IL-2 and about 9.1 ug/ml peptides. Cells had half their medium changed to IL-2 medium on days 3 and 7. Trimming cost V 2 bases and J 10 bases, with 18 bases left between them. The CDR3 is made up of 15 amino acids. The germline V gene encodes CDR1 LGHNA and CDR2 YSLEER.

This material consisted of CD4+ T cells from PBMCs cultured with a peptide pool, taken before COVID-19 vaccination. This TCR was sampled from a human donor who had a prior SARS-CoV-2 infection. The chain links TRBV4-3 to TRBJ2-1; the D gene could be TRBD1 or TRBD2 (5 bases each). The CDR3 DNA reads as TGCGCCAGCAGCCAAATTTTAGGGACCGTGGGGGAGCAGTTCTTC. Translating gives CASSQILGTVGEQFF.